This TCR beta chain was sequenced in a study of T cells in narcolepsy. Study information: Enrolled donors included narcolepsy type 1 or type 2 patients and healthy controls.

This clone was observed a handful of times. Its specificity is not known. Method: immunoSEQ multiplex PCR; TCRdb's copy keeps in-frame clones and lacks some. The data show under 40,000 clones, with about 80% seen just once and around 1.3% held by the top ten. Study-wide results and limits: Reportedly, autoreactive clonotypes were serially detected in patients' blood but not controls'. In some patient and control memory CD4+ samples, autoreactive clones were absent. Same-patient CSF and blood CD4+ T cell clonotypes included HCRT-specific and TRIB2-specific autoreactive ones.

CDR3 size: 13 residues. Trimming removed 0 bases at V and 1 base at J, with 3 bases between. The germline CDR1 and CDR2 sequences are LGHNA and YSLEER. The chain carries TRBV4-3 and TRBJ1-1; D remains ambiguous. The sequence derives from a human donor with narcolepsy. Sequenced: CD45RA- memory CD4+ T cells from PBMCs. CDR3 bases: TGCGCCAGCAGCCAAGACAGGAACACTGAAGCTTTCTTT. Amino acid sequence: CASSQDRNTEAFF.